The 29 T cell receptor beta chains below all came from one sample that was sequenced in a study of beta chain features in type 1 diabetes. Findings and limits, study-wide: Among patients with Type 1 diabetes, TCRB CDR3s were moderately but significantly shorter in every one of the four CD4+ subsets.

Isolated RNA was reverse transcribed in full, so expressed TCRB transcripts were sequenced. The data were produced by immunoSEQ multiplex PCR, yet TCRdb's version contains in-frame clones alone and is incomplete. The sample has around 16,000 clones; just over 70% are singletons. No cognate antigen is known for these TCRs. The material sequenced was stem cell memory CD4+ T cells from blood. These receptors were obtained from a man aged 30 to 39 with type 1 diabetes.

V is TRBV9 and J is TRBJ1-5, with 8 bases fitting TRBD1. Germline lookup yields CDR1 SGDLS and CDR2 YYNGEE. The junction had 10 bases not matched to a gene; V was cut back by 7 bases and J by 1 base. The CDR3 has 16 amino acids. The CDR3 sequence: CASASGQGGSNQPQHF. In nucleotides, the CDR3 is TGTGCCAGCGCGAGTGGACAGGGAGGAAGCAATCAGCCCCAGCATTTT.

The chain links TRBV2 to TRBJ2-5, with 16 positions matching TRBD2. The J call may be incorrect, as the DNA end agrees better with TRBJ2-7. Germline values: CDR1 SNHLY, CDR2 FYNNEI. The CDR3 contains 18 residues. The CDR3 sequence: CASSPTRGTSGGDYEQYF. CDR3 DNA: TGTGCCAGCAGTCCAACGCGTGGGACTAGCGGGGGGGATTACGAGCAGTACTTC.

The CDR3 region has the DNA TGCAGTGCAAGGGGGCCGAGGGAGCTGTTTTTT. Its protein is CSARGPRELFF. The chain has TRBV20-1 and TRBJ2-2, with 7 positions matching TRBD1. The CDR3 is 11 amino acids. CDR1 DFQATT and CDR2 SNEGSKA come from the germline V gene (reference sequence). The V and J ends lost 6 bases and 9 bases, in that order; junction bases with no gene match: 4.

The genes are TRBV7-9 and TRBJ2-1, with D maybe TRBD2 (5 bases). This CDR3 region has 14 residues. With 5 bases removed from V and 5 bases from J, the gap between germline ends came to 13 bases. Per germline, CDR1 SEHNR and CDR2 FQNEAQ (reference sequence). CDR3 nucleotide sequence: TGTGCCAGCAGCCTGAGGGTGCGTGACAATGAGCAGTTCTTC. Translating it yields CASSLRVRDNEQFF.

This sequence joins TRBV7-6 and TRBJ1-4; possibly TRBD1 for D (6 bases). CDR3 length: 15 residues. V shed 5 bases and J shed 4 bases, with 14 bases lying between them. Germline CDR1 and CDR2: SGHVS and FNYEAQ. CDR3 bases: TGTGCCAGCAGCCAGCGACAGGCTTTTAATGAAAAACTGTTTTTT. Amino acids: CASSQRQAFNEKLFF.

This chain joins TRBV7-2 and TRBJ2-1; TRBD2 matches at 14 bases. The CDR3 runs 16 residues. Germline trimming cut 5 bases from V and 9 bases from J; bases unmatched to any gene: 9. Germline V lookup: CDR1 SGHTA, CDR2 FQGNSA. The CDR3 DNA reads TGTGCCAGCAGCCGTCAGGGACTAGCGGGGGCGATTGAGCAGTTCTTC. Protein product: CASSRQGLAGAIEQFF.

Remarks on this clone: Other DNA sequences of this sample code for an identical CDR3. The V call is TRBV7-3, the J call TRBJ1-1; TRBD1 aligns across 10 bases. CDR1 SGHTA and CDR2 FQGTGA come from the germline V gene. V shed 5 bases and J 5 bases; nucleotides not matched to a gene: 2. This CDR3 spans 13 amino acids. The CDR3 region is CASSGTGETEAFF. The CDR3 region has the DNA TGTGCCAGCAGCGGGACAGGGGAAACTGAAGCTTTCTTT.

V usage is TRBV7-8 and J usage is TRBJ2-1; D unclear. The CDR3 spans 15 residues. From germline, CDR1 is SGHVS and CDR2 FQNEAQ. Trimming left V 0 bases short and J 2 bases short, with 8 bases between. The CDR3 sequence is CASSLASPAYNEQFF. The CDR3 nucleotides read TGTGCCAGCAGCTTAGCGTCCCCAGCCTACAATGAGCAGTTCTTC. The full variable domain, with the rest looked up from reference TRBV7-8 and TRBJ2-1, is GAGVSQSPRYKVAKRGQDVALRCDPISGHVSLFWYQQALGQGPEFLTYFQNEAQLDKSGLPSDRFFAERPEGSVSTLKIQRTQQEDSAVYLCASSLASPAYNEQFFGPGTRLTVL.

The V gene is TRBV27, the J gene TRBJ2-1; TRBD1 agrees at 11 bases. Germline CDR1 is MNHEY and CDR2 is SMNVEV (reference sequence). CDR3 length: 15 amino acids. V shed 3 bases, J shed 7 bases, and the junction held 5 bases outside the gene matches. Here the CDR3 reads CASSFPGTGGNEQFF. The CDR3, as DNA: TGTGCCAGCAGTTTTCCCGGGACAGGGGGAAATGAGCAGTTCTTC.

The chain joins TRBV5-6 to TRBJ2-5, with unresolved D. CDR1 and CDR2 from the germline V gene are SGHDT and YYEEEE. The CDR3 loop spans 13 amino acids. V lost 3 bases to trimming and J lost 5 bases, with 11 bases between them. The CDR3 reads CASSWNSQETQYF. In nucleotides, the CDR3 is TGTGCCAGCAGCTGGAATAGCCAGGAGACCCAGTACTTC.

The CDR3, as DNA: TGTGCCAGCAGTTACTCTCGCGGCAGTATGAACACTGAAGCTTTCTTT. Amino acids: CASSYSRGSMNTEAFF. The chain links TRBV6-5 to TRBJ1-1; D is uncertain. V was cut by 0 bases and J by 0 bases, with 11 bases left in between. Germline V gives CDR1 MNHEY, CDR2 SVGAGI. The CDR3 consists of 16 residues.

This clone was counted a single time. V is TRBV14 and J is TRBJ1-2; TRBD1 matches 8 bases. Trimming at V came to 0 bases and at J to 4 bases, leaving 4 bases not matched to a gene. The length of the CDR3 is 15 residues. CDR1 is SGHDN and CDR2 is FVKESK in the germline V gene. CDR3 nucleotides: TGTGCCAGCAGCCAAGAAACAGGACAGGGCTATGGCTACACCTTC. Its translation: CASSQETGQGYGYTF.

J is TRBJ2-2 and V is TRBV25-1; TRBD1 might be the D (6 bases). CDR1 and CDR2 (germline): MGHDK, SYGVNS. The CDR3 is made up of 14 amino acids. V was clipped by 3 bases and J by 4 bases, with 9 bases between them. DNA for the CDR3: TGTGCCAGCAGTGAGACAGGAGGCACCGGGGAGCTGTTTTTT. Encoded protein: CASSETGGTGELFF.

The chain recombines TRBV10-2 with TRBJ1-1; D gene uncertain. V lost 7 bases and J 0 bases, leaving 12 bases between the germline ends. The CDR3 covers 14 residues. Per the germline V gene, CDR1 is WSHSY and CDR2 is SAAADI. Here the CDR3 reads CASKQRTMNTEAFF. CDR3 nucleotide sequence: TGCGCCAGCAAGCAAAGGACTATGAACACTGAAGCTTTCTTT.

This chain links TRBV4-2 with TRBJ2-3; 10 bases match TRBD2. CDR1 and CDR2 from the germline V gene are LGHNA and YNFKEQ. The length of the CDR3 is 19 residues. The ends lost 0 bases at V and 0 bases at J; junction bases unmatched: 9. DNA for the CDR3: TGTGCCAGCAGCCAAGATCCCCTAGCGGGGGACCTTAGCACAGATACGCAGTATTTT. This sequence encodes CASSQDPLAGDLSTDTQYF.

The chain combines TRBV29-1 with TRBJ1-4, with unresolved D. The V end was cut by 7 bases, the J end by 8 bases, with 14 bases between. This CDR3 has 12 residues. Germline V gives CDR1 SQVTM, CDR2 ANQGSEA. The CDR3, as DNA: TGCAGCGCTCATCTAGAAGGCGAAAAACTGTTTTTT. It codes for CSAHLEGEKLFF.

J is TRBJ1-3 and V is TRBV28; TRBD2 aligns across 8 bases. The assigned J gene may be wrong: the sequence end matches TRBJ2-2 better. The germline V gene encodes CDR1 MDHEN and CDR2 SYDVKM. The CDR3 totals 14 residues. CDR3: CATTGTSNTGELFF. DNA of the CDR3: TGTGCCACCACGGGGACTAGTAACACCGGGGAGCTGTTTTTT.

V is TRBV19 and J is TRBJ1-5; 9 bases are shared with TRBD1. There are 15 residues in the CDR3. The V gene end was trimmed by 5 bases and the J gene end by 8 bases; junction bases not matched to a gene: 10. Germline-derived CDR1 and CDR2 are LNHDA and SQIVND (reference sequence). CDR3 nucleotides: TGTGCCAGTAGTGCCTTTCCGGGACAGGGCAAGCCCCAGCATTTT. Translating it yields CASSAFPGQGKPQHF.

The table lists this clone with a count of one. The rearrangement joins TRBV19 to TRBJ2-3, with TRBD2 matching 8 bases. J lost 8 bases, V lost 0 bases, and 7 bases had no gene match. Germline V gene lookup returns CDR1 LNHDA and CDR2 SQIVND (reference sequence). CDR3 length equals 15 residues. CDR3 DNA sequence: TGTGCCAGTAGTATAGATAGGCAGCGGGGGATTACGCAGTATTTT. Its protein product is CASSIDRQRGITQYF.

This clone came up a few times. Here the CDR3 reads CASSPRDRDTEAFF. The DNA of the CDR3 is TGTGCCAGCTCACCAAGGGACAGGGACACTGAAGCTTTCTTT. The V and J genes are TRBV18 and TRBJ1-1; 9 bases align to TRBD1. V lost 2 bases, J lost 3 bases, and 1 base stayed unmatched. The CDR3 loop spans 14 amino acids. Germline V gene data show CDR1 as KGHSH and CDR2 as LQKENI. Full variable domain (outside the CDR3, taken from reference TRBV18 and TRBJ1-1): NAGVMQNPRHLVRRRGQEARLRCSPMKGHSHVYWYRQLPEEGLKFMVYLQKENIIDESGMPKERFSAEFPKEGPSILRIQQVVRGDSAAYFCASSPRDRDTEAFFGQGTRLTVV.

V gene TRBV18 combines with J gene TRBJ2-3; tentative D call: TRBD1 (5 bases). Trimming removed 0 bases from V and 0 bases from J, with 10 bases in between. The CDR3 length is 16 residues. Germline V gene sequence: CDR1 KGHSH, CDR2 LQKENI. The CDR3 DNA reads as TGTGCCAGCTCACCACCGGGGCACGTTAGCACAGATACGCAGTATTTT. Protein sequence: CASSPPGHVSTDTQYF.

CDR3 amino acids: CASSQADTSSGANVLTF. Here the CDR3 DNA reads TGCGCCAGCAGCCAAGCGGACACCTCCTCTGGGGCCAACGTCCTGACTTTC. V usage is TRBV4-1 and J usage is TRBJ2-6; possible D gene TRBD1, 5 bases. Germline V gene sequence: CDR1 MGHRA, CDR2 YSYEKL. Trimming stripped 1 base from V and 0 bases from J, with 10 bases between. The CDR3 extends over 17 amino acids.

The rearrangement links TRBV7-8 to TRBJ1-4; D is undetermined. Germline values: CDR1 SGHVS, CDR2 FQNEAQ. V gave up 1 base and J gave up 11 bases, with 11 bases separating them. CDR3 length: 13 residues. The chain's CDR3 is CASSLGLGPKLFF. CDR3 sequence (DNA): TGTGCCAGCAGCTTAGGACTAGGGCCGAAACTGTTTTTT.

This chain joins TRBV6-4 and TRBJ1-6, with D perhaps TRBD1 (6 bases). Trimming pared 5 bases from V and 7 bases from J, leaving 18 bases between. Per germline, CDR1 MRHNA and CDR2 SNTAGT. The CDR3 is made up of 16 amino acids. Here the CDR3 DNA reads TGTGCCAGCAGTCCATCGGGGCAGGGGAGAAATTCACCCCTCCACTTT. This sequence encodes CASSPSGQGRNSPLHF.

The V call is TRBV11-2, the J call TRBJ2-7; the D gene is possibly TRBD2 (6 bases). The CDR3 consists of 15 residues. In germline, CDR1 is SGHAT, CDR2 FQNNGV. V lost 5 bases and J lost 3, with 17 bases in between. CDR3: CASSTLGEALYEQYF. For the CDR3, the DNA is TGTGCCAGCAGCACGTTAGGGGAGGCCCTCTACGAGCAGTACTTC. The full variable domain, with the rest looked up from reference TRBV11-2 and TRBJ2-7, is EAGVAQSPRYKIIEKRQSVAFWCNPISGHATLYWYQQILGQGPKLLIQFQNNGVVDDSQLPKDRFSAERLKGVDSTLKIQPAKLEDSAVYLCASSTLGEALYEQYFGPGTRLTVT.

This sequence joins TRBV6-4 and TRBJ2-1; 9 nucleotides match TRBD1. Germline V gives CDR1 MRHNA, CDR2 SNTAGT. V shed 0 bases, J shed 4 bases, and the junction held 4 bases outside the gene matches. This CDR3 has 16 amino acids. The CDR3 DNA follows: TGTGCCAGCAGTGACTCGGGGACAGGGTTTTACAATGAGCAGTTCTTC. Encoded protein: CASSDSGTGFYNEQFF.

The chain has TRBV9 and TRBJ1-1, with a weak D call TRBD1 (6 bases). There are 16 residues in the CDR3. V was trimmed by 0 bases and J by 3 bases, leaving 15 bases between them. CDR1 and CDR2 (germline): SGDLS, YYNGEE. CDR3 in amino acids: CASSVGVGGGDTEAFF. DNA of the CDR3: TGTGCCAGCAGCGTAGGAGTGGGAGGGGGGGACACTGAAGCTTTCTTT.

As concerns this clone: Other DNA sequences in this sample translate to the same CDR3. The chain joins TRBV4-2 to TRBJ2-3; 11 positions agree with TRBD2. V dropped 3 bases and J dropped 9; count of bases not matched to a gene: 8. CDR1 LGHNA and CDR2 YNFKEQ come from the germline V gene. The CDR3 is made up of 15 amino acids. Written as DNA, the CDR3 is TGTGCCAGCAGCCAGGACCTAGCGGGGGGAGGGACGCAGTATTTT. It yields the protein CASSQDLAGGGTQYF.

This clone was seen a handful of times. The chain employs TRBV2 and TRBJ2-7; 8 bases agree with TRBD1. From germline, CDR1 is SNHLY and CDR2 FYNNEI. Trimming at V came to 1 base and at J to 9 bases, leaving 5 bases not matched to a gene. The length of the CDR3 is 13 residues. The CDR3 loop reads CASSEGTGLGQYF. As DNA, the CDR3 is TGTGCCAGCAGTGAAGGGACAGGGCTCGGGCAGTACTTC.